This T cell receptor beta chain was sequenced in a study of blood T cell repertoires in COVID-19. This table comes from immunoSEQ multiplex PCR, and its TCRdb copy is limited to in-frame clones, with some not included. The sample includes fewer than 300,000 clones, about 89% of them seen just once. The TCR originated in a woman under 40 with COVID-19, enrolled during active disease. Specimen: peripheral blood.

The CDR3 here is CASSLHGYGYTF. CDR3 sequence (DNA): TGTGCCAGCAGCCTCCACGGCTATGGCTACACCTTC. The chain employs TRBV5-5 and TRBJ1-2; D uncertain. The germline gives CDR1 SGHKS, CDR2 YYEKEE (reference sequence). Trimming removed 4 bases from V and 4 bases from J, with 8 bases in between. There are 12 residues in the CDR3.